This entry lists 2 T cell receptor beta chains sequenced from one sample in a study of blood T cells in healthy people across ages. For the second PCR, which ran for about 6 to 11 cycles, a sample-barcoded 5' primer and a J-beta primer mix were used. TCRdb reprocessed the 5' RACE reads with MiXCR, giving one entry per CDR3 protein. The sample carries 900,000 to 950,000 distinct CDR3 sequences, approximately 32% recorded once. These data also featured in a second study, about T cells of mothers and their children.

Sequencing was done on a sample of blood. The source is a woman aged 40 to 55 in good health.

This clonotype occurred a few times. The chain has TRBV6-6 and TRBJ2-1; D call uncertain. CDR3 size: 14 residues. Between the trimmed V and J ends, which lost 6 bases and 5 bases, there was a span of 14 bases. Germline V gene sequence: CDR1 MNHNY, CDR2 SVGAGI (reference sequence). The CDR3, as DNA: TGTGCCAGCAGCTCCCTGTTGGCAAACAATGAGCAGTTCTTC. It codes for CASSSLLANNEQFF.

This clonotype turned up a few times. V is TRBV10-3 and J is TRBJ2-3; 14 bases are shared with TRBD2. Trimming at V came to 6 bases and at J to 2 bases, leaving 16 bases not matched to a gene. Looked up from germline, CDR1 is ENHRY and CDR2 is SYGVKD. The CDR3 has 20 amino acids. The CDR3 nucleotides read TGTGCCATCAGCGTTACCGGGACTAGCGGGGGAATGGGGTCCACAGATACGCAGTATTTT. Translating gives CAISVTGTSGGMGSTDTQYF.